This entry lists 20 T cell receptor beta chains sequenced from one sample in a study of shared clonotypes between healthy human individuals. Clones were sequenced by immunoSEQ multiplex PCR, and TCRdb holds only the in-frame ones, with some missing. The sample carries 2 million to 3 million clones, roughly 93% recorded once. Input material: naive CD4+ T cells from PBMCs. This sample's subset: CD45RA+ positively selected. These receptors all stem from a young man in good health. Some clones in this sample may be carry-over from other donors' samples.

This chain links TRBV5-6 with TRBJ2-3; TRBD2 agrees at 13 bases. The ends lost 2 bases at V and 1 base at J; junction bases unmatched: 1. The CDR3 has 16 amino acids. Per the germline V gene, CDR1 is SGHDT and CDR2 is YYEEEE. The CDR3 region has the DNA TGTGCCAGCAGCTTTGGACTAGCGGGAGGCACAGATACGCAGTATTTT. Translation: CASSFGLAGGTDTQYF. The full variable domain, in which reference TRBV5-6 and TRBJ2-3 provide the parts outside the CDR3, is DAGVTQSPTHLIKTRGQQVTLRCSPKSGHDTVSWYQQALGQGPQFIFQYYEEEERQRGNFPDRFSGHQFPNYSSELNVNALLLGDSALYLCASSFGLAGGTDTQYFGPGTRLTVL.

As DNA, the CDR3 is TGTGCCAGCAGCCCATCCGGGACTCATACGGTCGATGAGCAGTTCTTC. This codes for CASSPSGTHTVDEQFF. J is TRBJ2-1 and V is TRBV28, with TRBD2 as a possible D gene (6 bases). The germline gives CDR1 MDHEN, CDR2 SYDVKM. V dropped 6 bases and J dropped 8 bases, with 23 bases sitting between them. The CDR3 contains 16 residues.

This chain uses TRBV15 with TRBJ1-4, with TRBD1 as a possible D gene (5 bases). The CDR3 covers 14 residues. In germline, CDR1 is LNHNV, CDR2 YYDKDF (reference sequence). The V and J ends lost 1 base and 7 bases respectively, with 10 bases between them. Written as DNA, the CDR3 is TGTGCCACCAGCAGAGCAGGGACGGGTGAAAAACTGTTTTTT. Protein product: CATSRAGTGEKLFF.

The V and J genes are TRBV7-2 and TRBJ2-3; TRBD2 might be the D (5 bases). Germline CDR1 SGHTA, CDR2 FQGNSA. This CDR3 is built from 15 residues. The V and J ends lost 5 bases and 6 bases respectively, with 18 bases between them. For the CDR3, the DNA is TGTGCCAGCAGCCCTACGCCCCTAGCTTCTGATACGCAGTATTTT. It translates to CASSPTPLASDTQYF.

This clone has only one observation. This chain links TRBV4-2 with TRBJ1-6; 8 nucleotides agree with TRBD1. J lost 6 bases, V lost 0 bases, and 7 bases had no gene match. The CDR3 consists of 17 residues. From germline, CDR1 is LGHNA and CDR2 YNFKEQ. CDR3 bases: TGTGCCAGCAGCCAAGAAAGTACAGGGGGTGGTAATTCACCCCTCCACTTT. This gives the protein CASSQESTGGGNSPLHF.

V and J are TRBV5-1 and TRBJ2-1, with 13 bases matching TRBD2. Germline V gives CDR1 SGHRS, CDR2 YFSETQ. This CDR3 contains 16 residues. The J segment lost 10 bases and the V segment lost 7 bases, leaving 14 bases of the junction unmatched. CDR3 nucleotides: TGCGCCAGCGTTCCAGGGCGGACTAGCGGGAGTGGGGAGCAGTTCTTC. Residues: CASVPGRTSGSGEQFF.

V gene TRBV29-1 combines with J gene TRBJ2-7; D not resolved. The length of the CDR3 is 13 residues. Germline-derived CDR1 and CDR2 are SQVTM and ANQGSEA. V was shortened by 3 bases and J by 2 bases, with 11 bases between the two germline ends. In DNA, the CDR3 is TGCAGCGTTGATCCCCAGTCCACCTACGAGCAGTACTTC. Translated, it gives CSVDPQSTYEQYF.

This clone was counted a few times. This sample includes further DNA sequences coding for the same CDR3. The V and J genes are TRBV5-1 and TRBJ1-5; TRBD1 matches 8 bases. With 4 bases clipped from V and 6 bases from J, the junction kept 6 bases outside the gene matches. The CDR3 totals 14 residues. Germline CDR1 reads SGHRS; CDR2 reads YFSETQ. This CDR3 reads CASSAGQGGQPQHF. CDR3 coding DNA: TGCGCCAGCAGCGCCGGACAGGGTGGTCAGCCCCAGCATTTT.

This clone occurred a few times. The rearrangement joins TRBV7-9 to TRBJ1-5; D uncertain. This CDR3 is built from 14 residues. Trimming removed 4 bases from V and 5 bases from J, with 12 bases in between. Germline lookup yields CDR1 SEHNR and CDR2 FQNEAQ (reference sequence). CDR3: CASSSTTEDQPQHF. The CDR3 DNA follows: TGTGCCAGCAGCTCAACCACAGAAGATCAGCCCCAGCATTTT.

V usage is TRBV6-1 and J usage is TRBJ1-2; D gene uncertain. Looked up from germline, CDR1 is MNHNS and CDR2 is SASEGT. V was clipped by 0 bases and J by 2 bases, with 13 bases between them. This CDR3 has 16 amino acids. In DNA form, the CDR3 reads TGTGCCAGCAGTGAAGCCCCGGAGGGAACGAACTATGGCTACACCTTC. This codes for CASSEAPEGTNYGYTF.

CDR3 amino acids: CASSLVVGQGTGGYTF. The CDR3 region has the DNA TGCGCCAGCAGCTTGGTCGTAGGACAGGGGACGGGTGGCTACACCTTC. The V and J genes are TRBV5-1 and TRBJ1-2; 9 bases align to TRBD1. This CDR3 has 16 amino acids. In germline, CDR1 is SGHRS, CDR2 YFSETQ. After removal of 0 bases from V and 7 bases from J, the junction contained 10 bases not matched to a gene.

This sequence joins TRBV6-1 and TRBJ1-1; D not certain. This CDR3 is built from 15 residues. Germline V gene data show CDR1 as MNHNS and CDR2 as SASEGT. The V end lost 1 base, the J end lost 1 base, and 10 bases lay between the germline ends. The CDR3 nucleotides read TGTGCCAGCAGTGAAGTAGGGCGCCCGAACACTGAAGCTTTCTTT. Residues: CASSEVGRPNTEAFF.

This clone was recorded only once. The chain recombines TRBV7-9 with TRBJ1-4; 9 bases align to TRBD1. The CDR3 length is 15 residues. Germline V gives CDR1 SEHNR, CDR2 FQNEAQ (reference sequence). The V and J ends lost 7 bases and 7 bases, in that order; junction bases with no gene match: 10. CDR3 DNA: TGTGCCAGCACCACAGACGGGACAGGGATTGAAAAACTGTTTTTT. It yields the protein CASTTDGTGIEKLFF. Full variable domain (remainder filled in from reference TRBV7-9 and TRBJ1-4): DTGVSQNPRHKITKRGQNVTFRCDPISEHNRLYWYRQTLGQGPEFLTYFQNEAQLEKSRLLSDRFSAERPKGSFSTLEIQRTEQGDSAMYLCASTTDGTGIEKLFFGSGTQLSVL.

The chain has TRBV9 and TRBJ2-3, with D unresolved. The V gene lost 8 bases and the J gene lost 3 bases, with 10 bases spanning the gap. The CDR3 is 12 amino acids. The germline gives CDR1 SGDLS, CDR2 YYNGEE. For the CDR3, the DNA is TGTGCCAGACGAGCGTTGACAGATACGCAGTATTTT. Translation gives CARRALTDTQYF. The complete variable domain, with remaining parts taken from reference TRBV9 and TRBJ2-3, reads DSGVTQTPKHLITATGQRVTLRCSPRSGDLSVYWYQQSLDQGLQFLIQYYNGEERAKGNILERFSAQQFPDLHSELNLSSLELGDSALYFCARRALTDTQYFGPGTRLTVL.

V usage is TRBV2 and J usage is TRBJ2-1; maybe TRBD2 (5 bases). This CDR3 has 11 residues. The V end was cut by 8 bases, the J end by 8 bases, with 10 bases between. Germline V CDR1 and CDR2: SNHLY, FYNNEI. The CDR3 bases are TGTGCCAGCGACTACTCCGATGAGCAGTTCTTC. It yields the protein CASDYSDEQFF.

The chain has TRBV30 and TRBJ2-5; D remains unclear. The J call is uncertain, as TRBJ2-7 better fits the DNA end. The CDR3 sequence is 12 residues long. The germline CDR1 and CDR2 sequences are GTSNPN and SVGIG (reference sequence). DNA for the CDR3: TGTGCCTGGGCCCCCGGGTCCTACGAGCAGTACTTC. This gives the protein CAWAPGSYEQYF.

The rearrangement uses TRBV7-2 and TRBJ1-2; D gene uncertain. This CDR3 region has 14 residues. Germline CDR1 and CDR2: SGHTA and FQGNSA. Between the trimmed V and J ends, which lost 2 bases and 4 bases, there was a span of 11 bases. The CDR3 spells CASSLRSGPYGYTF. The CDR3 DNA sequence: TGTGCCAGCAGCTTACGTTCCGGGCCCTATGGCTACACCTTC.

The V call is TRBV11-3, the J call TRBJ2-3, with TRBD2 identical over 16 bases. The CDR3 extends over 17 amino acids. Germline V gene sequence: CDR1 SGHNT, CDR2 YENEEA. Trimming removed 1 base from V and 8 bases from J; junction bases left unmatched: 6. CDR3 coding DNA: TGTGCCAGCAGCTTAGGTGGGACTAGCGGGAGGGCCCGTACGCAGTATTTT. This gives the protein CASSLGGTSGRARTQYF.

The genes are TRBV5-1 and TRBJ1-1; tentatively, D is TRBD1 (6 bases). V was pared by 3 bases and J by 4 bases, with 19 bases between. This CDR3 has 16 residues. Germline assignment: CDR1 SGHRS and CDR2 YFSETQ. The CDR3 here is CASSWGPAGDGTEAFF. Written as DNA, the CDR3 is TGCGCCAGCAGCTGGGGTCCTGCAGGGGATGGCACTGAAGCTTTCTTT.

This clone has a single count. This sequence joins TRBV30 and TRBJ2-2, with 7 bases identical to TRBD1. Germline trimming cut 5 bases from V and 6 bases from J; bases unmatched to any gene: 18. The CDR3 covers 17 residues. Germline CDR1 and CDR2: GTSNPN and SVGIG (reference sequence). CDR3 amino acids: CAWVGKPGQISSGELFF. The CDR3 DNA reads TGTGCCTGGGTAGGAAAGCCGGGACAGATAAGTTCCGGGGAGCTGTTTTTT.